This TCR beta chain was sequenced in a study of shared clonotypes between healthy human individuals. Original processing notes: Junction-only immunoSEQ sequences carried no quality scores, so filtering differed. The method was immunoSEQ multiplex PCR; TCRdb's version includes in-frame clones alone and lacks a portion of them. V, J and clone size reflect that table, while D and trimming were determined from the DNA. This table has around 1,900,000 clones, just under 95% appearing once. Study conclusions and caveats: Naive CD4 clonotypes were shared across a handful of donors at 4.5% to 6.5%. On the whole, naive subsets had larger estimated richness than memory subsets had.

The naive CD8 population came from CD45RO-negative cells selected for CCR7, without terminally differentiated effector memory CD45RA+ cells. A remark on this clone: Its antigen is not identified.

V lost 4 bases to trimming and J lost 7 bases, with 13 bases between them. Germline V CDR1 and CDR2: LGHNA, YSLEER. The CDR3 sequence is 14 residues long. Sequenced sample: naive CD8+ T cells from PBMCs. This receptor was identified in a man aged 18 to 30 in good health. Some clones in this sample may be carry-over from other donors' samples. The chain joins TRBV4-3 to TRBJ1-4; possibly TRBD1 for D (5 bases). The CDR3 bases are TGCGCCAGCAGCCCCGGGACGTTGGGTGAAAAACTGTTTTTT. It codes for CASSPGTLGEKLFF.